Detailed here is one T cell receptor beta chain. TCRdb reprocessed the 5' RACE reads and keeps a single row for each CDR3 protein, giving no DNA. The sample table includes fewer than 400,000 distinct CDR3 sequences. CDR3 length: 12 amino acids. Germline assignment: CDR1 SGHVS and CDR2 FQNEAQ. The sample is drawn from a study of T cells expressing NK-cell markers. Overall study: Among eight sequenced donors, seven carried HCMV seropositivity while one was seronegative.

The chain links TRBV7-8 to TRBJ1-1. Sequenced input: blood T cells: a sorted CD56 or NKG2C T cell subset, CD4+ or CD8+ T cells, or bulk PBMC T cells (not recorded which). This sequence was found in a man aged 18-70 years in good health. The CDR3 region is CASSPQAGEAFF.